Listed below are T cell receptor beta chains from one sample, sequenced in a study of Graves' ophthalmopathy and Graves' hyperthyroidism. TCRdb fed the multiplex PCR reads into MiXCR, producing one record per CDR3 protein. The sample carries fewer than 650,000 distinct CDR3 sequences, 22% recorded once. Source material: peripheral blood. All receptors derive from a woman aged 18-30 years with stable Graves' hyperthyroidism. Some clones in this sample may be carry-over from other donors' samples. Both conserved end residues are trimmed from each CDR3.

len,j_gene,v_gene,CDR3aa
12,TRBJ1-1,TRBV9,ASSPGKADTEAF
12,TRBJ2-7,TRBV11-1,ASSLGQVRYEQY
12,TRBJ1-1,TRBV27,ASSFGWDSGEAF
14,TRBJ1-5,TRBV28,ASSLLGGGAYQPQH
11,TRBJ1-1,TRBV9,ASRAGEGTEAF
13,TRBJ2-7,TRBV6-4,ASNCQGALDSVQY
14,TRBJ2-5,TRBV28,ASSLAGRGGQETQY
14,TRBJ1-5,TRBV2,ASREPGTIGNQPQH
11,TRBJ1-5,TRBV27,ASSPDWNQPQH
13,TRBJ2-4,TRBV5-4,ASSLTGTIGSIQY
14,TRBJ1-5,TRBV28,ASSPPWGRQDQPQH
10,TRBJ2-7,TRBV15,ATSRDWDEQY
16,TRBJ2-7,TRBV27,ASSFGTSGTGHPYEQY
13,TRBJ2-2,TRBV6-2/TRBV6-3,ASSYGTVYTGELF
13,TRBJ2-2,TRBV24-1,ATSDLRQDTGELF
11,TRBJ1-5,TRBV3-1,ASSRGGSQPQH
9,TRBJ2-7,TRBV28,ASSIGHEQY
13,TRBJ1-2,TRBV6-5,ASSYGQGGSYGYT
14,TRBJ2-5,TRBV2,ASSEVASGGWETQY
15,TRBJ1-2,TRBV27,ASSLSPFGGVKDGYT
13,TRBJ2-2,TRBV20-1,SARDSGQGIGELF
14,TRBJ2-7,TRBV27,ASSLLGSGVSYEQY
13,TRBJ2-3,TRBV5-4,ASSLGGLGTDTQY
12,TRBJ1-2,TRBV5-1,ASSFNRADHGYT
10,TRBJ2-7,TRBV7-8,ASSSRTIEQY
11,TRBJ1-2,TRBV11-2,ASSTRRSYGYT
14,TRBJ2-5,TRBV18,ASSGFRQGAEETQY
12,TRBJ1-3,TRBV12-3/TRBV12-4,ASSFWGGGNTIY
10,TRBJ2-7,TRBV24-1,ATSDLANEQY
10,TRBJ1-2,TRBV29-1,SVVQVGYGYT
12,TRBJ2-4,TRBV6-4,ASSEGTGGNIQY